A single sample is the source of the 4 T cell receptor beta chains below, sequenced in a study of identifying expanded T cells in peripheral blood. Sequenced by immunoSEQ multiplex PCR; TCRdb stores in-frame clones only, minus some. The sample holds 75,000 to 90,000 clones, approximately 90% seen once. Sequenced material: blood. These receptor sequences come from a person between 18 and 70 years old in good health.

The CDR3 DNA follows: TGTGCCAGCCCGAGGGCAGGGGGCCGGGAGACCCAGTACTTC. Its protein product is CASPRAGGRETQYF. The genes are TRBV2 and TRBJ2-5, with 8 positions matching TRBD1. V was pared by 8 bases and J by 5 bases, with 10 bases of the junction left unmatched. Per germline, CDR1 SNHLY and CDR2 FYNNEI. The length of the CDR3 is 14 residues.

The chain has TRBV19 and TRBJ1-4; D unclear. The germline V gene has CDR1 LNHDA and CDR2 SQIVND (reference sequence). V was clipped by 4 bases and J by 8 bases, with 11 bases between them. The CDR3 totals 13 residues. CDR3 bases: TGTGCCAGTAGTAGTGCGCGTGTCGAAAAACTGTTTTTT. It yields the protein CASSSARVEKLFF.

V and J are TRBV13 and TRBJ2-1, with 9 positions matching TRBD1. The CDR3 runs to 16 residues. Trimming took 6 bases from V and 1 from J; bases not matched to a gene: 7. CDR1 and CDR2 from the germline V gene are PRHDT and FYEKMQ (reference sequence). The CDR3 sequence is CASRRGQGFSYNEQFF. The DNA of the CDR3 is TGTGCCAGCAGGAGGGGACAGGGATTTTCCTACAATGAGCAGTTCTTC.

The V gene is TRBV10-3, the J gene TRBJ1-2; TRBD1 is a possible D gene (6 bases). This CDR3 contains 13 residues. Trimming stripped 10 bases from V and 8 bases from J, with 20 bases between. Germline V CDR1 and CDR2: ENHRY, SYGVKD. The CDR3 reads CATVRDTSGGYTF. The CDR3 DNA follows: TGTGCCACCGTCCGGGACACCAGTGGAGGCTACACCTTC.